This T cell receptor (beta chain) was documented in a study of cytomegalovirus exposure and HLA in healthy donors. Whole-study findings and limits: A later analysis showed HLA-associated TCR beta chains outstripping equally common others in clonal expansion.

Primers: 60 Vbeta forward and 13 Jbeta reverse. Sequencing used immunoSEQ multiplex PCR; TCRdb keeps in-frame clones, though not all of them. The table lists about 150,000 clones, roughly 83% of them singletons, with about 4% in the top ten. V lost 6 bases and J lost 2; bases outside the gene matches: 10. The germline gives CDR1 MNHEY, CDR2 SMNVEV (reference sequence). The CDR3 sequence is 16 residues long. This clone appeared a few times. Its antigen is undetermined. Sequencing was done on a sample of PBMCs. The rearrangement joins TRBV27 to TRBJ2-1; 7 bases fit TRBD2. The sequence was obtained from a human donor in good health. The CDR3 spells CASRTESGITYNEQFF. CDR3 nucleotides: TGTGCCAGCAGAACCGAGAGCGGGATCACCTACAATGAGCAGTTCTTC.